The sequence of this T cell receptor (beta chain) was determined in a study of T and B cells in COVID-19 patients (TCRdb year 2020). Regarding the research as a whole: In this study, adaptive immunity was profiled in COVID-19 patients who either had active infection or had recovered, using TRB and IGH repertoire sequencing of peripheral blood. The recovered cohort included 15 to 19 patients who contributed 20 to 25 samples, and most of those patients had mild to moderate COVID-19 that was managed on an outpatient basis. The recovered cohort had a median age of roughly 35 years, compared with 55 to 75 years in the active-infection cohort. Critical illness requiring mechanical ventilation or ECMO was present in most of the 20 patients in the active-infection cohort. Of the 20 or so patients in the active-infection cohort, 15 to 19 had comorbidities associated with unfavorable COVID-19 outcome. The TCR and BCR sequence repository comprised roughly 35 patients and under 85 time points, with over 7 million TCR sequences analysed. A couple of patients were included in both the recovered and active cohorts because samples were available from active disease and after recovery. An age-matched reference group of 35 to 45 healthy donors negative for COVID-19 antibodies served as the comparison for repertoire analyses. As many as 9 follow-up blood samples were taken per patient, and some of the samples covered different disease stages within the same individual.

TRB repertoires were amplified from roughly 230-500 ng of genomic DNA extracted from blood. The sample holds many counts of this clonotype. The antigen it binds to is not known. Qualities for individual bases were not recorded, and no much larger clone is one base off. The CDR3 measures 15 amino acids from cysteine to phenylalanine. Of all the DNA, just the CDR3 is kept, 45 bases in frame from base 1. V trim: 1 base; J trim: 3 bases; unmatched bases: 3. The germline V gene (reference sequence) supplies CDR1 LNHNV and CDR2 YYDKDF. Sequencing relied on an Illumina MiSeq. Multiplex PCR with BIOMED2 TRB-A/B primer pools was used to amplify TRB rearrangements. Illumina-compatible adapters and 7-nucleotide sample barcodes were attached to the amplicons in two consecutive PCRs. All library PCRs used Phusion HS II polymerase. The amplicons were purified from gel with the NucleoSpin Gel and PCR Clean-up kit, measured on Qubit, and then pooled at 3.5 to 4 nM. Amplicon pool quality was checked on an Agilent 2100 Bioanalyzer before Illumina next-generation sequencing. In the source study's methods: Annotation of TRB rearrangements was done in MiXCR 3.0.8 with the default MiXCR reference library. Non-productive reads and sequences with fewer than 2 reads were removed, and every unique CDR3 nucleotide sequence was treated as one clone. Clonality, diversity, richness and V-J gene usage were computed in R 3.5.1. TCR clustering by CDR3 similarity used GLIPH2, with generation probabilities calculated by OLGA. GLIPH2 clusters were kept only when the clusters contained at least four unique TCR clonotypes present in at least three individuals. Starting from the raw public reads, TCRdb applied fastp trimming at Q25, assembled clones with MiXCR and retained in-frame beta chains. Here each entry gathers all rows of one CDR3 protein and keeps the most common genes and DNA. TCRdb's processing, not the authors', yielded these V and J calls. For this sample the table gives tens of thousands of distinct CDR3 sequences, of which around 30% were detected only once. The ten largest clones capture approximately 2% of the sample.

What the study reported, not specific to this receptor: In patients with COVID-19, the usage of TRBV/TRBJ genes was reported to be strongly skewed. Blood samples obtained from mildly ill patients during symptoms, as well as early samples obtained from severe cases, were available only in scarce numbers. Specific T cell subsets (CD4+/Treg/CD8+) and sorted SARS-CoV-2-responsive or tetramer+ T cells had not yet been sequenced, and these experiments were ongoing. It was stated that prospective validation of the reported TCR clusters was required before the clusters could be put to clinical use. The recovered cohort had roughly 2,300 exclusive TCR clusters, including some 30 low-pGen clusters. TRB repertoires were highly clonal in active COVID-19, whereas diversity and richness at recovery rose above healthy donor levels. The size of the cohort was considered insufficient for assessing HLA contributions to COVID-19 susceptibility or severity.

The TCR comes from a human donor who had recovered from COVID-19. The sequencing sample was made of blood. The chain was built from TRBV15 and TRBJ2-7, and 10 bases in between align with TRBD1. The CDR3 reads CATSRGTGGSYEQYF. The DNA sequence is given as TGTGCCACCAGCAGAGGGACAGGGGGAAGCTACGAGCAGTACTTC.